Each of the 17 T cell receptor beta chains below was sequenced from the same sample in a study of T cells in Graves' hyperthyroidism and ophthalmopathy. Regions amplified from RNA transcripts were the TCR beta CDR3 regions. Carried out on the TCR CDR3, a first-round RT-PCR used the HTBI primer set. Via MiXCR, TCRdb re-called the multiplex PCR reads, giving one row per CDR3 protein. This sample carries approximately 690,000 distinct CDR3 sequences, about a fifth of them seen once, and the ten largest clones take under 35%. Sequenced material: blood. All receptors come from a young man with Graves' ophthalmopathy.

This clonotype was observed many times. The chain recombines TRBV20-1 with TRBJ2-1; 8 positions agree with TRBD2. The germline gives CDR1 DFQATT, CDR2 SNEGSKA (reference sequence). V was clipped by 5 bases and J by 0 bases; unmatched bases: 3. The CDR3 is made up of 14 amino acids. The CDR3 here is CSALRGDSYNEQFF. The CDR3, as DNA: TGCAGTGCTTTGCGGGGGGACTCCTACAATGAGCAGTTCTTC.

The J gene is TRBJ1-6, the V gene TRBV28, with D hard to call. This CDR3 is built from 13 residues. V gave up 6 bases and J gave up 7 bases, with 10 bases separating them. Germline CDR1 reads MDHEN; CDR2 reads SYDVKM. DNA for the CDR3: TGTGCCAGCAGGGGCAGGAACAATTCACCCCTCCACTTT. Protein: CASRGRNNSPLHF.

This clonotype was counted ten times or more. This chain connects TRBV13 to TRBJ2-1; D is ambiguous. In germline, CDR1 is PRHDT, CDR2 FYEKMQ (reference sequence). The CDR3 is made up of 16 amino acids. Between the trimmed V and J ends, which lost 4 bases and 4 bases, there was a span of 17 bases. For the CDR3, the DNA is TGTGCCAGCAGCTGGGGTTCCGCCGCGGTTTACAATGAGCAGTTCTTC. Protein sequence: CASSWGSAAVYNEQFF.

This clonotype has more than one count but fewer than ten. The chain couples TRBV9 to TRBJ2-5; TRBD2 matches at 11 bases. The CDR3 spans 15 residues. The germline gives CDR1 SGDLS, CDR2 YYNGEE. Germline trimming cut 0 bases from V and 4 bases from J; bases unmatched to any gene: 2. This CDR3 reads CASSVGLAGLETQYF. CDR3 nucleotides: TGTGCCAGCAGCGTAGGACTAGCGGGATTAGAGACCCAGTACTTC.

The chain combines TRBV12-3 or TRBV12-4 with TRBJ2-1, with TRBD2 matching 12 bases. This CDR3 spans 16 amino acids. With 5 bases clipped from V and 6 bases from J, the junction kept 8 bases outside the gene matches. The CDR3 nucleotides read TGTGCCAGCAGTGAGGGGGGACTAGCGGGTCGCAATGAGCAGTTCTTC. It specifies CASSEGGLAGRNEQFF.

The chain carries TRBV10-3 and TRBJ2-1; 12 positions match TRBD2. With V trimmed by 5 bases and J by 0 bases, 5 bases remained unmatched. The CDR3 is made up of 17 amino acids. CDR1 ENHRY and CDR2 SYGVKD come from the germline V gene. As DNA, the CDR3 is TGTGCCATCAGTACGGGACTAGCGGGCACCTCCTACAATGAGCAGTTCTTC. This codes for CAISTGLAGTSYNEQFF.

V gene TRBV3-1 combines with J gene TRBJ2-1; TRBD2 matches at 10 bases. V dropped 4 bases and J dropped 7; count of bases not matched to a gene: 7. Per the germline V gene, CDR1 is LGHDT and CDR2 is YNNKEL (reference sequence). The CDR3 covers 15 residues. The DNA of the CDR3 is TGTGCCAGCAGCCCAAGCGGGAGGGCCGGGAATGAGCAGTTCTTC. This gives the protein CASSPSGRAGNEQFF.

This clonotype appeared a few times. This chain joins TRBV7-2 and TRBJ1-2; TRBD1 agrees at 9 bases. The CDR3 loop spans 15 amino acids. Germline CDR1 and CDR2: SGHTA and FQGNSA. V shed 2 bases, J shed 6 bases, and the junction held 7 bases outside the gene matches. CDR3 nucleotides: TGTGCCAGCAGCTTATATCAACAGGGGGCACATGGCTACACCTTC. Translation: CASSLYQQGAHGYTF.

This clonotype was counted between two and nine times. This chain links TRBV12-3 or TRBV12-4 with TRBJ2-3; 8 bases are shared with TRBD2. The CDR3 is made up of 15 amino acids. The junction had 9 bases not matched to a gene; V was cut back by 10 bases and J by 0 bases. For the CDR3, the DNA is TGTGCCACCTCCCCTCTAGCGGGTAGCACAGATACGCAGTATTTT. Translation: CATSPLAGSTDTQYF.

The sample holds a few counts of this clonotype. The chain couples TRBV29-1 to TRBJ1-2, with 7 bases identical to TRBD1. The germline V gene has CDR1 SQVTM and CDR2 ANQGSEA. This CDR3 is 20 amino acids long. Losses at the gene ends were 1 base for V and 4 bases for J; bases not matched to a gene: 24. The CDR3 region is CSVEVFTPLDRSGDLYGYTF. CDR3 DNA: TGCAGCGTTGAAGTGTTTACCCCCTTGGACAGGTCGGGGGATCTCTATGGCTACACCTTC.

This clonotype came up many times. The chain joins TRBV28 to TRBJ2-7; 8 nucleotides match TRBD1. The germline V gene encodes CDR1 MDHEN and CDR2 SYDVKM. CDR3 size: 15 residues. V was clipped by 6 bases and J by 4 bases; unmatched bases: 11. The CDR3 coding sequence is TGTGCCAGCAGCTTGTCGGGGACAGGAAAGTACGAGCAGTACTTC. Its translation is CASSLSGTGKYEQYF.

This clonotype showed up just a few times. The chain joins TRBV19 to TRBJ2-2; 10 bases are shared with TRBD1. Germline lookup yields CDR1 LNHDA and CDR2 SQIVND (reference sequence). Unmatched junction bases numbered 6, after V lost 4 bases and J lost 1 base. This CDR3 region has 17 residues. The CDR3 DNA reads as TGTGCCAGTAGTAGGGGGACAGGGGTTATGAACACCGGGGAGCTGTTTTTT. Amino acid sequence: CASSRGTGVMNTGELFF. The variable domain in full, completed from reference TRBV19 and TRBJ2-2, reads DGGITQSPKYLFRKEGQNVTLSCEQNLNHDAMYWYRQDPGQGLRLIYYSQIVNDFQKGDIAEGYSVSREKKESFPLTVTSAQKNPTAFYLCASSRGTGVMNTGELFFGEGSRLTVL.

V and J are TRBV19 and TRBJ1-5; 8 bases agree with TRBD1. Germline V gene lookup returns CDR1 LNHDA and CDR2 SQIVND (reference sequence). After removal of 4 bases from V and 0 bases from J, the junction contained 11 bases not matched to a gene. This CDR3 is 18 amino acids long. CDR3 coding DNA: TGTGCCAGTAGTACTTACGGACAGGGCAGGAATAGCAATCAGCCCCAGCATTTT. It is translated as CASSTYGQGRNSNQPQHF.

This clonotype was seen at least ten times. The chain is built from TRBV28 and TRBJ2-1; 12 bases map to TRBD2. The CDR3 runs to 15 residues. Germline trimming cut 5 bases from V and 9 bases from J; bases unmatched to any gene: 8. In germline, CDR1 is MDHEN, CDR2 SYDVKM. The CDR3 DNA reads TGTGCCAGCAGTCAGTGGACTAGCGGGAAGGGTGAGCAGTTCTTC. Its protein product is CASSQWTSGKGEQFF.

V usage is TRBV12-3 or TRBV12-4 and J usage is TRBJ1-5; TRBD1 matches 9 bases. CDR3 length: 16 amino acids. Trimming removed 6 bases from V and 3 bases from J; junction bases left unmatched: 9. The CDR3 DNA reads as TGTGCCAGCAGGCGTCAATGGACAGGGGACAATCAGCCCCAGCATTTT. Translating it yields CASRRQWTGDNQPQHF.

This clonotype was picked up a small number of times. The chain joins TRBV5-1 to TRBJ1-1; 9 nucleotides align to TRBD1. Losses at the gene ends were 4 bases for V and 4 bases for J; bases not matched to a gene: 2. This CDR3 contains 13 residues. The germline CDR1 and CDR2 sequences are SGHRS and YFSETQ. This chain's CDR3 is CASSVQGATEAFF. CDR3 nucleotides: TGCGCCAGCAGCGTACAGGGGGCCACTGAAGCTTTCTTT.

At least ten counts were recorded for this clonotype. The V gene is TRBV2, the J gene TRBJ1-1, with D unresolved. The CDR3 runs 14 residues. V was trimmed by 0 bases and J by 11 bases, leaving 16 bases between them. Germline V lookup: CDR1 SNHLY, CDR2 FYNNEI. CDR3 sequence: CASSEALVVTAAFF. The CDR3, as DNA: TGTGCCAGCAGTGAAGCGCTGGTGGTAACCGCCGCTTTCTTT.